This T cell receptor (beta chain) originates from a study of T-cell memory formation after mild COVID-19. TCRdb processed the 5' RACE reads anew with MiXCR; each CDR3 protein has one entry. The sample records fewer than 140,000 distinct CDR3 sequences, about a sixth being singletons. V was clipped by 5 bases and J by 3 bases; unmatched bases: 8. The CDR3 has 14 residues. The germline V gene encodes CDR1 DFQATT and CDR2 SNEGSKA (reference sequence). What was sequenced was PBMCs or a T cell subset sorted from them (not recorded which). The V gene is TRBV20-1, the J gene TRBJ2-7; 9 bases agree with TRBD1. This receptor was obtained from an adult woman who had mild COVID-19 (a few samples of this study predate the infection). Cell type and time point are not known. As DNA, the CDR3 is TGCAGTGCTGACCCGGGACAGGGAATCTACGAGCAGTACTTC. Encoded protein: CSADPGQGIYEQYF.